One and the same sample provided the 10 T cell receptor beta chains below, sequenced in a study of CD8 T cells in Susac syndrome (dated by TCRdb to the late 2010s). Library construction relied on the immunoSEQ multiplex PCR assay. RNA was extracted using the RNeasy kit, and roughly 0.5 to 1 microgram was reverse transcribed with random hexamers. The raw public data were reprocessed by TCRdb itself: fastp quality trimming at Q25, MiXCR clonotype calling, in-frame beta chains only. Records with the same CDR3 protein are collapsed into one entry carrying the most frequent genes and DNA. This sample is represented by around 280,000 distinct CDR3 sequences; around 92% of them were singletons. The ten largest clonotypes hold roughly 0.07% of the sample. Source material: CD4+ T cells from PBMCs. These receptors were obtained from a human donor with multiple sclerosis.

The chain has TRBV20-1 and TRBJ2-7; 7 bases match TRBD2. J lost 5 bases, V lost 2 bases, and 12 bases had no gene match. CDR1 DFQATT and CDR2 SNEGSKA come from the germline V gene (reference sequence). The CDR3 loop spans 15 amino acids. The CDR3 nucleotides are TGCAGTGCTAGACAAAGGGCGGGAGAGGCCAACGAGCAGTACTTC. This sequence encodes CSARQRAGEANEQYF.

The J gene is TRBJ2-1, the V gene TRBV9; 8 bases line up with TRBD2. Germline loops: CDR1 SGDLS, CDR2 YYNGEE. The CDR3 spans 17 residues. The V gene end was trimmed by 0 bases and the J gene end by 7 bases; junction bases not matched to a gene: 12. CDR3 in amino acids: CASSVAGSGGPGNEQFF. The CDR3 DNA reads TGTGCCAGCAGCGTAGCTGGGTCGGGGGGGCCGGGTAATGAGCAGTTCTTC.

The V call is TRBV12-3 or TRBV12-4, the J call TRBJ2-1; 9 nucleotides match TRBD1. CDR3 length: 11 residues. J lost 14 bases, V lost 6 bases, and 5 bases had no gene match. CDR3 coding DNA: TGTGCCAGCAGCCGGGACAGGGTGAAGTTCTTC. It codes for CASSRDRVKFF.

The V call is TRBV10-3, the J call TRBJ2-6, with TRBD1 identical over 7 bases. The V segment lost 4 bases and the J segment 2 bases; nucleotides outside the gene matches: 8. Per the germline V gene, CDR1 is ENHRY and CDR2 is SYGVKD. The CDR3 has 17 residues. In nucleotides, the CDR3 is TGTGCCATCAGTGGTTTCGGGACAGAGGCTGGGGCCAACGTCCTGACTTTC. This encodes CAISGFGTEAGANVLTF.

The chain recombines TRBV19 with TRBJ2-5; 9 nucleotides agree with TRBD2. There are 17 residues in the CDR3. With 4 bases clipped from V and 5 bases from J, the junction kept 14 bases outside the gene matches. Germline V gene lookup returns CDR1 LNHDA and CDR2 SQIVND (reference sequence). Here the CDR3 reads CASSKGDRLAAQETQYF. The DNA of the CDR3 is TGTGCCAGTAGTAAGGGGGATCGACTAGCGGCCCAGGAGACCCAGTACTTC.

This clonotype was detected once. The chain's CDR3 is CASSDKDRGEEKLFF. Written as DNA, the CDR3 is TGCGCCAGCAGCGACAAGGACAGGGGTGAAGAAAAACTGTTTTTT. The rearrangement joins TRBV5-1 to TRBJ1-4, with 9 bases lining up with TRBD1. V lost 4 bases to trimming and J lost 8 bases; unmatched junction nucleotides: 9. The CDR3 covers 15 residues. Germline assignment: CDR1 SGHRS and CDR2 YFSETQ.

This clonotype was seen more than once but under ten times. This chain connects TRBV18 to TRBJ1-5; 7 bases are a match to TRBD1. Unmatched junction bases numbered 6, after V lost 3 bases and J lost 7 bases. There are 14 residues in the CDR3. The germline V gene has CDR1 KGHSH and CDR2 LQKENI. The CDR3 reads CASSPQGGEQPQHF. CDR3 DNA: TGTGCCAGCTCACCTCAGGGGGGAGAACAGCCCCAGCATTTT.

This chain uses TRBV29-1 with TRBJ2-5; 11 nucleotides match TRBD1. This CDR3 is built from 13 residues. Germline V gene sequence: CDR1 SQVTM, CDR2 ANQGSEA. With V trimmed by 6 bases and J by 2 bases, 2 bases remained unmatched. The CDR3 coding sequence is TGCAGCGTGGGACAGGGGGGACAAGAGACCCAGTACTTC. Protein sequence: CSVGQGGQETQYF.

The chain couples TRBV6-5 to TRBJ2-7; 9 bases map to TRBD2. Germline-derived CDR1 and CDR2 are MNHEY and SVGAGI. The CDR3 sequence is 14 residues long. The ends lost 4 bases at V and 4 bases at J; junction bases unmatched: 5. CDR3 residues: CASSSLAGVYEQYF. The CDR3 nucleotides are TGTGCCAGCAGTTCGTTAGCGGGAGTGTACGAGCAGTACTTC.

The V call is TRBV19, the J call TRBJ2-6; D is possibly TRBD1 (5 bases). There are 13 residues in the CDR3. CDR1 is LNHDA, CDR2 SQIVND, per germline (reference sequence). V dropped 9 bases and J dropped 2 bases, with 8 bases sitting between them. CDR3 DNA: TGTGCCAGCAGGGTGACTGGGGCCAACGTCCTGACTTTC. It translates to CASRVTGANVLTF. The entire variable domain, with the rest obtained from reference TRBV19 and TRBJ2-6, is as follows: DGGITQSPKYLFRKEGQNVTLSCEQNLNHDAMYWYRQDPGQGLRLIYYSQIVNDFQKGDIAEGYSVSREKKESFPLTVTSAQKNPTAFYLCASRVTGANVLTFGAGSRLTVL.